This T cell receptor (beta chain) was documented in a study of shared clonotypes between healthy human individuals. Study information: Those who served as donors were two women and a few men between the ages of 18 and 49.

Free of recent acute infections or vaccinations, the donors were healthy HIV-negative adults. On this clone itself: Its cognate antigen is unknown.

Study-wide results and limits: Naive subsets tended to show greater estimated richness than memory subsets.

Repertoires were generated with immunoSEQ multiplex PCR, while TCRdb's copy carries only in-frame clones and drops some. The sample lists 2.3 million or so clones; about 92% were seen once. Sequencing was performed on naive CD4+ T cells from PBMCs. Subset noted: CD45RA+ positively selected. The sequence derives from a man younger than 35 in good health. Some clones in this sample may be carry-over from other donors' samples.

The CDR3 reads CASSLGTEGNQPQHF. DNA of the CDR3: TGTGCCAGCAGCTTGGGGACGGAAGGCAATCAGCCCCAGCATTTT. This chain connects TRBV13 to TRBJ1-5, with TRBD1 as a possible D gene (5 bases). Trimming cost V 3 bases and J 2 bases, with 11 bases left between them. Germline CDR1 is PRHDT and CDR2 is FYEKMQ (reference sequence). CDR3 size: 15 residues.